The 27 T cell receptor beta chains below come from one sample, sequenced in a study of tumor-infiltrating lymphocytes in primary liver carcinoma. The researchers produced TCR beta cDNA from roughly 550 ng total RNA with a constant-region primer. It was through three nested multiplex PCR rounds of slightly modified ARM-PCR that TCR beta libraries arose. TRBV1-TRBV30 forward primers paired with a C-beta reverse primer were used in the first two PCR rounds, which ran approximately 11 cycles each. TCRdb processed the multiplex PCR reads anew with MiXCR; each CDR3 protein has one entry. In the table there are about 200,000 distinct CDR3 sequences, around three fifths of which are singletons. The study extracted blood RNA from unsorted whole blood and also extracted germline DNA. Input material: peripheral blood. These receptors were taken from a woman aged 55-70 years with primary liver carcinoma and hepatitis B virus infection.

For this clonotype: Compared with germline, one end of the junction differs, possibly owing to a read error. This chain joins TRBV11-3 and TRBJ2-3; 7 bases match TRBD1. CDR3 length: 14 amino acids. Germline V gene data show CDR1 as SGHNT and CDR2 as YENEEA. This chain's CDR3 is CASGTSYGTDMQYF. In DNA form, the CDR3 reads TGTGCCAGCGGCACCTCATACGGGACAGATATGCAGTATTTT.

V usage is TRBV20-1 and J usage is TRBJ2-1, with 9 positions matching TRBD2. CDR3 length: 15 residues. Germline V lookup: CDR1 DFQATT, CDR2 SNEGSKA (reference sequence). After removal of 6 bases from V and 4 bases from J, the junction contained 10 bases not matched to a gene. The CDR3 DNA follows: TGCAGTGCCCCCCCGGAGCGGGAGGCTTACAATGAGCAGTTCTTC. It yields the protein CSAPPEREAYNEQFF.

This clonotype has at least ten counts. The chain joins TRBV12-3 or TRBV12-4 to TRBJ1-5; D is possibly TRBD1 (6 bases). This CDR3 contains 18 residues. Trimming took 3 bases from V and 0 from J, leaving 18 bases between them. Written as DNA, the CDR3 is TGTGCCAGCAGTTTTGTAGGACAGACGATATATAGCAATCAGCCCCAGCATTTT. Protein sequence: CASSFVGQTIYSNQPQHF.

Points on this clonotype: One end of the junction fails to match germline, which may point to a read error. The chain recombines TRBV11-2 with TRBJ2-3; 8 bases align to TRBD2. The CDR3 totals 16 residues. Germline CDR1 is SGHAT and CDR2 is FQNNGV. CDR3: CASTLLAEGRTDTQYF. The CDR3 DNA reads TGTGCTAGCACCTTACTAGCGGAAGGACGCACAGATACGCAGTATTTT.

This clonotype has just one count. This may arise from a read error, as a much more abundant clone is one base away. This chain joins TRBV4-2 and TRBJ2-1, with D maybe TRBD2 (6 bases). The V and J ends lost 1 base and 0 bases respectively, with 10 bases between them. The V gene's germline CDR1 is LGHNA and CDR2 YNFKEQ. The CDR3 consists of 16 residues. The DNA for the CDR3 is TGTGCCAGCAGCCAAGCGGGACTCACCTCCTACAATGAGCAGTTCTTC. Translation: CASSQAGLTSYNEQFF.

A remark on this clonotype: Possible read error: a much larger clone is one base away. The chain employs TRBV28 and TRBJ1-1; 7 bases agree with TRBD1. CDR1 is MDHEN, CDR2 SYDVKM, per germline. The CDR3 contains 15 residues. Trimming removed 4 bases from V and 4 bases from J; junction bases left unmatched: 9. CDR3 amino acids: CASSYGGQRSTEAFF. DNA of the CDR3: TGTGCCAGCAGTTACGGGGGACAGAGAAGCACTGAAGCTTTCTTT.

This clonotype was observed a handful of times. The rearrangement uses TRBV5-1 and TRBJ2-7; TRBD1 matches 12 bases. The CDR3 is 18 amino acids. With 5 bases clipped from V and 1 base from J, the junction kept 13 bases outside the gene matches. Germline CDR1 reads SGHRS; CDR2 reads YFSETQ. The CDR3 nucleotides are TGCGCCAGCAGTGACCGGGACAGGGGGCGTACAGGGTCCTACGAGCAGTACTTC. As protein: CASSDRDRGRTGSYEQYF. Complete variable domain (other parts from reference TRBV5-1 and TRBJ2-7): KAGVTQTPRYLIKTRGQQVTLSCSPISGHRSVSWYQQTPGQGLQFLFEYFSETQRNKGNFPGRFSGRQFSNSRSEMNVSTLELGDSALYLCASSDRDRGRTGSYEQYFGPGTRLTVT.

The genes are TRBV11-1 and TRBJ2-7; 7 bases match TRBD1. After removal of 3 bases from V and 13 bases from J, the junction contained 21 bases not matched to a gene. Germline assignment: CDR1 SGHAT and CDR2 FQDESV (reference sequence). The CDR3 is 16 residues long. CDR3 DNA: TGTGCCAGCAGCTTCAGGCCCACAGGGGCCCTTTACGGGCAATACTTC. Translation gives CASSFRPTGALYGQYF.

Concerning this clonotype itself: One junction end disagrees with the germline gene, perhaps due to a read error. The chain employs TRBV11-3 and TRBJ1-1; 7 nucleotides line up with TRBD1. CDR1 is SGHNT and CDR2 is YENEEA in the germline V gene. This CDR3 spans 12 amino acids. Here the CDR3 reads CANSEDRMRAFF. For the CDR3, the DNA is TGTGCCAACAGCGAGGACAGGATGCGGGCTTTCTTT. The full variable domain, its missing parts supplied by reference TRBV11-3 and TRBJ1-1, is EAGVVQSPRYKIIEKKQPVAFWCNPISGHNTLYWYLQNLGQGPELLIRYENEEAVDDSQLPKDRFSAERLKGVDSTLKIQPAELGDSAVYLCANSEDRMRAFFGQGTRLTVV.

On this clonotype: One end of the junction fails to match germline, which may point to a read error. The chain uses TRBV11-3 and TRBJ2-2; D unresolved. In germline, CDR1 is SGHNT, CDR2 YENEEA. There are 12 residues in the CDR3. CDR3 sequence (DNA): TGTGCCGGCAGCCCGTGGGGTGGGGAGCTGTTTTTT. This encodes CAGSPWGGELFF. Full variable domain (outside the CDR3, taken from reference TRBV11-3 and TRBJ2-2): EAGVVQSPRYKIIEKKQPVAFWCNPISGHNTLYWYLQNLGQGPELLIRYENEEAVDDSQLPKDRFSAERLKGVDSTLKIQPAELGDSAVYLCAGSPWGGELFFGEGSRLTVL.

As DNA, the CDR3 is TGTGCCAGCAGTGGCACGGTCAATCAGCCCCAGCATTTT. Protein sequence: CASSGTVNQPQHF. The rearrangement joins TRBV6-1 to TRBJ1-5; D remains ambiguous. The CDR3 is 13 amino acids. The V gene lost 4 bases and the J gene lost 3 bases, with 7 bases spanning the gap. CDR1 and CDR2 from the germline V gene are MNHNS and SASEGT.

A word on this clonotype: Since a much larger clone is just one base distant, this may be a read error. The rearrangement links TRBV4-1 to TRBJ2-3; 11 bases agree with TRBD2. The CDR3 covers 21 residues. Germline V gene lookup returns CDR1 MGHRA and CDR2 YSYEKL. The DNA of the CDR3 is TGCGACAGCAGCAGAACTTGGGTAGGACAGGGGACTAGCGGTGGCCGGGATACGCAGTATTTT. The encoded protein is CDSSRTWVGQGTSGGRDTQYF.

This clonotype rates as large. This chain joins TRBV11-2 and TRBJ1-1; tentative D call: TRBD1 (5 bases). This CDR3 contains 20 residues. Germline V CDR1 and CDR2: SGHAT, FQNNGV. Trimming pared 5 bases from V and 7 bases from J, leaving 35 bases between. DNA of the CDR3: TGTGCCAGCAGCCCACATCAGCACGGACACCTTCGCTTTTGGGGCTATGAAGCTTTCTTT. It specifies CASSPHQHGHLRFWGYEAFF.

The table lists this clonotype with a few counts. V usage is TRBV13 and J usage is TRBJ1-1; 10 bases are shared with TRBD1. V was clipped by 4 bases and J by 4 bases; unmatched bases: 9. The germline CDR1 and CDR2 sequences are PRHDT and FYEKMQ (reference sequence). The CDR3 covers 16 residues. CDR3 region: CASSSTWTGGGTEAFF. CDR3 nucleotide sequence: TGTGCCAGCAGCTCAACATGGACAGGGGGAGGCACTGAAGCTTTCTTT.

As to this clonotype: Since a much larger clone is just one base distant, this may be a read error. The V and J genes are TRBV29-1 and TRBJ2-7, with 10 bases that match TRBD1. Germline CDR1 SQVTM, CDR2 ANQGSEA. The CDR3 has 13 residues. CDR3 amino acids: CSVGYDRGREQCF. CDR3 in DNA: TGCAGCGTCGGTTACGACAGGGGGCGCGAGCAGTGCTTC.

Concerning this clonotype itself: A single base separates this from a much larger clone, so it may be a read error. The chain carries TRBV6-5 and TRBJ2-1; a possible D gene is TRBD1 (6 bases). The CDR3 extends over 13 amino acids. Germline CDR1 and CDR2: MNHEY and SVGAGI. V dropped 5 bases and J dropped 8 bases, with 13 bases sitting between them. The CDR3 sequence is CASSTGPRDEQFF. DNA for the CDR3: TGTGCCAGCAGTACAGGGCCAAGGGATGAGCAGTTCTTC.

The chain has TRBV12-5 and TRBJ2-1; the D gene could be TRBD1 or TRBD2 (5 bases each). CDR3 length equals 16 residues. The V gene's germline CDR1 is LGHNT and CDR2 FRNRAP. V dropped 7 bases and J dropped 3 bases, with 19 bases sitting between them. In nucleotides, the CDR3 is TGTGCTAGTGTTAAGCCGAATCCGGGGCTCTACAATGAGCAGTTCTTC. Translation gives CASVKPNPGLYNEQFF.

About this clonotype itself: A much larger clone differs by one base, so this may be a read error. The chain carries TRBV4-1 and TRBJ2-3; D remains ambiguous. This CDR3 is 15 amino acids long. Germline CDR1 is MGHRA and CDR2 is YSYEKL. The CDR3: CASNQVPHRTDTQYF. The CDR3 nucleotides are TGCGCCAGCAACCAAGTCCCCCATCGCACAGATACGCAGTATTTT.

Ten or more counts support this clonotype. J is TRBJ2-5 and V is TRBV6-1; D unresolved. CDR1 MNHNS and CDR2 SASEGT come from the germline V gene. The V and J ends lost 7 bases and 3 bases respectively, with 3 bases between them. CDR3 length: 10 residues. The CDR3 is CASKEETQYF. Written as DNA, the CDR3 is TGTGCCAGCAAGGAAGAGACCCAGTACTTC.

This clonotype was observed at least ten times. J is TRBJ2-2 and V is TRBV6-1; D may be TRBD1 (6 bases). The CDR3 covers 14 residues. V was pared by 6 bases and J by 1 base, with 9 bases between. In germline, CDR1 is MNHNS, CDR2 SASEGT. The CDR3 DNA reads TGTGCCAGCAGGCGACAGGTGAACACCGGGGAGCTGTTTTTT. This gives the protein CASRRQVNTGELFF.

This chain connects TRBV5-4 to TRBJ1-1; a weak D match, TRBD1 (6 bases). Trimming took off 5 bases at V and 7 bases at J, with 15 bases between the two ends. The CDR3 loop spans 13 amino acids. Germline V gives CDR1 SGHNT, CDR2 YYREEE (reference sequence). The CDR3 is CASRNQGSLEAFF. CDR3 in DNA: TGTGCCAGCAGAAATCAGGGGTCACTTGAAGCTTTCTTT. Drawing the rest from reference TRBV5-4 and TRBJ1-1, the complete variable domain is ETGVTQSPTHLIKTRGQQVTLRCSSQSGHNTVSWYQQALGQGPQFIFQYYREEENGRGNFPPRFSGLQFPNYSSELNVNALELDDSALYLCASRNQGSLEAFFGQGTRLTVV.

With regard to this clonotype: A junction boundary mismatches the germline segment, possibly from a read error. V usage is TRBV29-1 and J usage is TRBJ1-2, with TRBD1 matching 7 bases. The CDR3 runs 13 residues. Germline-derived CDR1 and CDR2 are SQVTM and ANQGSEA. This CDR3 is CSAVRDSTDSYTF. CDR3 coding DNA: TGTAGCGCCGTTCGGGACAGCACGGACAGCTACACCTTC.

On this clonotype itself: A much larger clonotype is one base distant, so this may be a read error. The V and J genes are TRBV12-3 or TRBV12-4 and TRBJ2-1; a possible D gene is TRBD2 (5 bases). This CDR3 spans 15 amino acids. V lost 4 bases, J lost 4 bases, and 14 bases lay in between. CDR3 protein: CASSSMGDPYNEQFF. CDR3 DNA: TGTGCCAGCAGTTCAATGGGAGACCCATACAATGAGCAGTTCTTC.

As for this clonotype: Sequence at one end of the junction differs from germline and may be a read error. The J gene is TRBJ2-7, the V gene TRBV6-1; 7 nucleotides agree with TRBD2. Germline CDR1 MNHNS, CDR2 SASEGT. This CDR3 region has 14 residues. In DNA, the CDR3 is TGTGCCAGCAGGGCCAGCGGGATGAGCTACGTGCAGTACTTC. Amino acid sequence: CASRASGMSYVQYF.

This chain connects TRBV7-9 to TRBJ1-1; 7 bases align to TRBD1. The CDR3 covers 14 residues. Germline V gene sequence: CDR1 SEHNR, CDR2 FQNEAQ (reference sequence). V dropped 5 bases and J dropped 3; count of bases not matched to a gene: 6. CDR3 in DNA: TGTGCCAGCAGCCATCTGGACAGGTACACTGAAGCTTTCTTT. Protein: CASSHLDRYTEAFF.

This chain uses TRBV12-3 or TRBV12-4 with TRBJ2-7; D is undetermined. V lost 7 bases and J lost 0, with 19 bases in between. CDR3 length: 16 amino acids. The CDR3 region is CASTEASSLSSYEQYF. In DNA, the CDR3 is TGTGCCAGCACCGAAGCCAGTAGTTTGAGCTCCTACGAGCAGTACTTC.

As to this clonotype: A junction end diverges from the germline sequence, so it may reflect a read error. The chain is built from TRBV12-3 or TRBV12-4 and TRBJ2-7; D ambiguous. The CDR3 is 11 amino acids. CDR3 sequence reads: CVSTPGTEQYF. In DNA, the CDR3 is TGTGTCAGCACCCCGGGTACCGAGCAGTACTTC.